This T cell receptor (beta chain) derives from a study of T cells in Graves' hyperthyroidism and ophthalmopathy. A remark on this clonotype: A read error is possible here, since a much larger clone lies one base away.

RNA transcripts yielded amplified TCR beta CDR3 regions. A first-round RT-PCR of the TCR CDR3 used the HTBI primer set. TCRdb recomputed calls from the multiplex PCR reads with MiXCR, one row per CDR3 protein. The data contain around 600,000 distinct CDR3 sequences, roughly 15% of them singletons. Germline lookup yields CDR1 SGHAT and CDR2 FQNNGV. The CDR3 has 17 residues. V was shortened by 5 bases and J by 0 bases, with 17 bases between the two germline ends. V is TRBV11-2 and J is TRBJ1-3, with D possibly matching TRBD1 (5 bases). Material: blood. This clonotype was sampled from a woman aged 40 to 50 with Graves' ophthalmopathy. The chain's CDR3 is CASSTLDKMSSGNTIYF. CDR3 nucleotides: TGTGCCAGCAGCACCCTGGACAAGATGAGCTCTGGAAACACCATATATTTT. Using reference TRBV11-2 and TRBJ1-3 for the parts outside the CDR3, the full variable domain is EAGVAQSPRYKIIEKRQSVAFWCNPISGHATLYWYQQILGQGPKLLIQFQNNGVVDDSQLPKDRFSAERLKGVDSTLKIQPAKLEDSAVYLCASSTLDKMSSGNTIYFGEGSWLTVV.